Below are 3 T cell receptor beta chains sequenced from a single sample in a study of blood T cell repertoires in COVID-19. Assay used: immunoSEQ multiplex PCR; TCRdb lists only in-frame clones, some missing. This table holds more than 150,000 clones, around nine tenths found once. Sequencing was carried out using peripheral blood. The source is a middle-aged man with acute or convalescent COVID-19.

The sample holds one count of this clone. The chain carries TRBV10-3 and TRBJ2-7; tentative D call: TRBD1 (6 bases). Trimming removed 10 bases from V and 4 bases from J, with 8 bases in between. CDR1 and CDR2 (germline): ENHRY, SYGVKD. The CDR3 is made up of 10 amino acids. The CDR3: CATGQYEQYF. The CDR3 DNA reads as TGTGCCACCGGACAGTACGAGCAGTACTTC.

This rearrangement joins TRBV19 to TRBJ2-1, with 12 bases aligning to TRBD2. J lost 9 bases, V lost 6 bases, and 12 bases had no gene match. Germline CDR1 and CDR2: LNHDA and SQIVND (reference sequence). The CDR3 spans 16 residues. CDR3 sequence (DNA): TGTGCCAGTAGACTTATAACTAGCGGGGGGCCGGGTGAGCAGTTCTTC. Its translation: CASRLITSGGPGEQFF.

This clone was detected only a few times. V usage is TRBV5-1 and J usage is TRBJ1-1, with 7 bases matching TRBD1. Germline V gene sequence: CDR1 SGHRS, CDR2 YFSETQ. V trimming: 0 bases; J trimming: 0 bases; junction bases outside the gene matches: 8. The length of the CDR3 is 17 residues. The CDR3 DNA follows: TGCGCCAGCAGCTTGGACAGGGGACCGCAAGTGAACACTGAAGCTTTCTTT. The encoded protein is CASSLDRGPQVNTEAFF.